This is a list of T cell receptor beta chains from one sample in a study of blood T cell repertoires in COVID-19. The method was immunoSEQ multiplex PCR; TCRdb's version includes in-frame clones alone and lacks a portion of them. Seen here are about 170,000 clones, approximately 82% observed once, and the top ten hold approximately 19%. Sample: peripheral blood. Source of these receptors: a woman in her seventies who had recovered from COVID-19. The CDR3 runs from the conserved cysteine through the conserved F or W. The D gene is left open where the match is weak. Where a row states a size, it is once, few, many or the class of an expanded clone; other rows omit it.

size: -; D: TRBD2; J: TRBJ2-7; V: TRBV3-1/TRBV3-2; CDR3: CASSQGEGRYEQYF; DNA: TGTGCCAGCAGCCAAGGGGAGGGGCGCTACGAGCAGTACTTC
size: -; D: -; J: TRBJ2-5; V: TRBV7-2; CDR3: CASSGRVQETQYF; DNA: TGTGCCAGCAGCGGCCGGGTCCAAGAGACCCAGTACTTC
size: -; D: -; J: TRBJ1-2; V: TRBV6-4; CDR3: CASRGAGNYGYTF; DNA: TGTGCCAGCCGGGGGGCAGGGAACTATGGCTACACCTTC
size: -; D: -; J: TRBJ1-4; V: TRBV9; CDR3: CASSASLVGNEKLFF; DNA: TGTGCCAGCAGCGCGAGCCTGGTTGGTAATGAAAAACTGTTTTTT
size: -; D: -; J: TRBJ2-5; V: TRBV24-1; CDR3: CATSDLAETQYF; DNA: TGTGCCACCAGTGATTTGGCGGAGACCCAGTACTTC
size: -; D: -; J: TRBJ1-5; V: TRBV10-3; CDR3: CAISGTDTPGSQPQHF; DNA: TGTGCCATCAGTGGTACGGACACCCCCGGGAGTCAGCCCCAGCATTTT
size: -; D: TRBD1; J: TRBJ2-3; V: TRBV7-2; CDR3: CASRDRGDTQYF; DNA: TGTGCCAGCAGAGACAGGGGGGATACGCAGTATTTT
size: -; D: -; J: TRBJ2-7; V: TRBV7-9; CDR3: CASGNRARGGSEQYF; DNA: TGTGCCAGCGGCAACCGGGCCCGTGGGGGGTCCGAGCAGTACTTC
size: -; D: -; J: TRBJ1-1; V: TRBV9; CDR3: CASTRGDTGTEAFF; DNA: TGTGCCAGCACCCGGGGGGACACGGGCACTGAAGCTTTCTTT
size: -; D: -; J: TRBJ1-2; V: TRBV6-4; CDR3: CASTPGIGYGYTF; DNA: TGTGCCAGCACCCCAGGAATAGGCTATGGCTACACCTTC
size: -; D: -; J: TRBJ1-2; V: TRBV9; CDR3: CASSVGGGRDYGYTF; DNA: TGTGCCAGCAGCGTAGGAGGAGGGCGGGACTATGGCTACACCTTC
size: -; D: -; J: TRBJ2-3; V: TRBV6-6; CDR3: CATRGLSTDTQYF; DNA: TGTGCCACCCGAGGGCTGAGCACAGATACGCAGTATTTT
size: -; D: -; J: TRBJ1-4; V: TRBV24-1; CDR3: CATGGDDEKLFF; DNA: TGTGCCACCGGGGGGGACGATGAAAAACTGTTTTTT
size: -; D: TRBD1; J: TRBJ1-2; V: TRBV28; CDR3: CASSPGQEYGYTF; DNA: TGTGCCAGCAGTCCGGGACAGGAGTACGGCTACACCTTC
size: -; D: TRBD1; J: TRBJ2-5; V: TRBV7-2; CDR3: CASSLGGQGRGAQYF; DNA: TGTGCCAGCAGCTTAGGGGGACAGGGCAGGGGGGCCCAGTACTTC
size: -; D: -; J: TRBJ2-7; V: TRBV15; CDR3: CATSRQYSYEQYF; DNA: TGTGCCACCAGCAGACAGTACTCCTACGAGCAGTACTTC
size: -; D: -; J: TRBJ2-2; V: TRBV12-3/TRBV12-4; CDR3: CASRLAGELFF; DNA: TGTGCCAGCCGACTAGCCGGGGAGCTGTTTTTT
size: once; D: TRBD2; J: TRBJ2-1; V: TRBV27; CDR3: CASSPAGGRADNELFF; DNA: TGTGCCAGCAGCCCCGCGGGCGGGAGGGCCGACAATGAGCTGTTCTTC